Included here is one TCR beta chain sequence, with context. The antigen is not known. The sample comes from a study of PD-L1 blockade in urothelial cancer. Study context: Analyzed time points were 3 weeks (second dose) and 6 weeks after therapy began. Each blood sample yielded a median of about 130,000 T cells.

Specified time point: pretreatment peripheral blood. The V and J ends lost 0 bases and 4 bases, in that order; junction bases with no gene match: 9. The CDR3 has 17 residues. The germline CDR1 and CDR2 sequences are SGHNT and YYREEE (reference sequence). Study-level results: Below-median pretreatment blood TCR clonality was a predictor of better survival.

The repertoire was sequenced with immunoSEQ multiplex PCR; TCRdb's copy has only in-frame clones and lacks some. Here the sample spans approximately 50,000 clones, 70% to 90% being singletons. The chain combines TRBV5-4 with TRBJ1-4; 7 nucleotides align to TRBD1. Sequenced here: PBMCs, sampled around atezolizumab (anti-PD-L1) treatment. The TCR comes from a man in his sixties with urothelial cancer. The DNA of the CDR3 is TGTGCCAGCAGCTTGGGAGGGCGACAGGGCCATAATGAAAAACTGTTTTTT. The encoded protein is CASSLGGRQGHNEKLFF.